Given below is one TCR beta chain in context. This clonotype has a handful of counts. No cognate antigen has been identified for it. No base quality information exists; no much larger clone differs at one position. Library preparation was by 5' RACE. The second PCR ran for roughly 7 to 12 cycles and used a J-beta primer mix along with a sample-barcoded 5' primer. Each TCR beta cDNA molecule received a unique molecular identifier from a template-switch 5' adaptor carrying 12 random nucleotides. Each sample yielded at least 3 million CDR3-containing paired-end reads. The Mint cDNA synthesis kit, primed by a TRBC-specific oligonucleotide, was used to synthesize first-strand cDNA from all RNA. Following uracil-DNA glycosylase treatment, a first 18-cycle PCR with universal primers M1SS and BC2_uni_R was performed on all cDNA. As for how the authors treated the data: For normalization, 1 million high-quality reads were randomly selected from each sample, with every read carrying a distinct molecular identifier. Reads with shared molecular identifiers were discarded instead of being binned into consensus sequences. MiTCR, with a Q25 quality threshold and the strictest error-elimination algorithm, was used for CDR3 identification, clonotype clustering and error correction. A nonparametric unseen species model using Euler transformation provided a lower-bound estimate of total TCR beta diversity. TCRdb trimmed public reads at Q25 via fastp, called clones via MiXCR and kept in-frame beta chains. Rows are unified per CDR3 protein, each entry keeping the most common DNA and genes. V and J calls and clone size were set by TCRdb, not the authors. The sample contains 1,800,000 or so distinct CDR3 sequences, roughly two fifths of them found a single time. The biggest ten clones account for about 21% of the sample.

The data derive from a study of blood T cells in healthy people across ages (dated by TCRdb to between 2014 and 2016). General notes on the study: In model experiments, template switching captured about one uniquely barcoded TCR beta cDNA molecule for every two T cells. Age-related changes in TCR beta repertoire diversity were measured in the study by deep sequencing normalized with unique cDNA molecular identifiers. The donors were divided into four age groups: young (average about 16 years), middle-aged (almost 40), aged (about 62) and long-lived (about 90). To avoid experimental bias, donors of different ages were spread randomly across the sequencing lanes. Using the same blood draw, the study looked at two additional independent replicas of 1 million unique cDNA reads for two donors, one aged 18 to 29 and the other aged 80 or older.

The donors were under 40 Caucasian individuals from Russia, aged roughly 6 to 100 years, who were systemically healthy. Roughly 11 milliliters of peripheral blood were drawn from each donor into EDTA-treated Vacutainer tubes. PBMCs were isolated by Ficoll-Paque density-gradient centrifugation, with at least 7 million obtained per sample. Trizol reagent was used to extract total RNA from PBMCs, with at least 5 micrograms per sample. For every donor, flow cytometry on a PBMC aliquot measured the percentage of naive CD45RAhigh/CD27high T cells. The investigation overall reported the following: As age increased, observed TCR beta diversity per million T cells dropped in a roughly linear way, and a significant reduction was already evident by age roughly 36. Compared with the aged group, the long-lived group had more naive CD4+ T cells, fewer expanded clones and increased TCR diversity, suggesting age selection. A strong correlation was found between observed TCR beta diversity and the percentage of naive T cells measured by flow cytometry. Total diversity estimates from one million sequenced T cells were considered lower bounds and underestimates. Bulk unsorted PBMC profiling prevented conclusive comparison of naive and antigen-experienced compartments. Donor CMV infection status was unknown, potentially confounding age-related changes in expanded clonotypes.

The CDR1 and CDR2 encoded by the germline V gene (reference sequence) are LNHNV and YYDKDF. Counted from cysteine to phenylalanine, this CDR3 has 13 amino acids. Only the CDR3 region is kept as DNA, spanning 39 bases read in frame from base 1. V is cut by 8 bases and J by 10 bases, and the space between the germline ends is 18 bases. This sequence originates from a human donor in good health. Sequencing was carried out using blood. The rearrangement combines TRBV15 with TRBJ2-1; TRBD2 is perhaps the D gene, given 7 matching bases. The DNA is TGTGCCACCGCACTAGGGGGGGGGAGGGAGCAGTTCTTC. Protein translation: CATALGGGREQFF.